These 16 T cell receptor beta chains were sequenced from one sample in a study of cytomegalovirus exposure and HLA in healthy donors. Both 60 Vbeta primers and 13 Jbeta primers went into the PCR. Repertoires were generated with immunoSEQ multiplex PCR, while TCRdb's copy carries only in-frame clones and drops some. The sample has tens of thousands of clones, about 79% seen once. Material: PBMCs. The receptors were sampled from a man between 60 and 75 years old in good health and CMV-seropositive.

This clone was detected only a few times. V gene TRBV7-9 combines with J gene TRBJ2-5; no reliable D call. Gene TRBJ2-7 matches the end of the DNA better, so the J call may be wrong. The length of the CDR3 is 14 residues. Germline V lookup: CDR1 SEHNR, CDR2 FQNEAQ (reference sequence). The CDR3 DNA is TGTGCCAGCAGCTTAGACCACACTACCTACGAGCAGTACTTC. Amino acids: CASSLDHTTYEQYF.

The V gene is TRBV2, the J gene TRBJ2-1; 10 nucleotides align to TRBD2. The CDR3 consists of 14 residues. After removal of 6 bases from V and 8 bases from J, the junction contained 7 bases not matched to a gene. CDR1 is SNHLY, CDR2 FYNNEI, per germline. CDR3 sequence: CASRGGTSDDEQFF. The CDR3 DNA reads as TGTGCCAGCAGAGGTGGGACTAGCGACGATGAGCAGTTCTTC.

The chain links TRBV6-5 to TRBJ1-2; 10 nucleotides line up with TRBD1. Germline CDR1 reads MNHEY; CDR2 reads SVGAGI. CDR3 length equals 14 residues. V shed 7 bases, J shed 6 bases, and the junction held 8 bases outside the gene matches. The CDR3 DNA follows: TGTGCCAGCACCAGGACAGGGGGAGGCAATGGCTACACCTTC. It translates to CASTRTGGGNGYTF.

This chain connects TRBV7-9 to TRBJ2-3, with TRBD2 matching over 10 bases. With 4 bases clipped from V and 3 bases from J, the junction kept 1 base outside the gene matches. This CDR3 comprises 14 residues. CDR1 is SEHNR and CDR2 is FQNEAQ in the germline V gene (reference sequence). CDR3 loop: CASSSSGRTDTQYF. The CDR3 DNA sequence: TGTGCCAGCAGCTCTAGCGGGAGAACAGATACGCAGTATTTT.

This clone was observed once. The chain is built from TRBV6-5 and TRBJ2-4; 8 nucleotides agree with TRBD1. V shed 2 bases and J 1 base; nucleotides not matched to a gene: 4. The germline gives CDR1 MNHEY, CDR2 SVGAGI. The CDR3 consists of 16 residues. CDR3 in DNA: TGTGCCAGCAGTTACAATAGACAGGGGGCCAAAAACATTCAGTACTTC. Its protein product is CASSYNRQGAKNIQYF.

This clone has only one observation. The CDR3 DNA follows: TGCAGCGTTGTAAGGGGGATTGAAGCTTTCTTT. This sequence encodes CSVVRGIEAFF. The chain couples TRBV29-1 to TRBJ1-1; TRBD1 is a possible D gene (6 bases). The V end lost 4 bases, the J end lost 7 bases, and 10 bases lay between the germline ends. The germline V gene encodes CDR1 SQVTM and CDR2 ANQGSEA. The CDR3 extends over 11 amino acids.

This chain's CDR3 is CASSVDPGVSSYEQYF. In nucleotides, the CDR3 is TGTGCCAGCAGCGTAGATCCCGGGGTCAGCTCCTACGAGCAGTACTTC. This chain joins TRBV9 and TRBJ2-7; D is perhaps TRBD2 (5 bases). Germline V gives CDR1 SGDLS, CDR2 YYNGEE. The germline V and J ends were trimmed by 0 bases and 0 bases, with 13 bases remaining between them. This CDR3 has 16 amino acids.

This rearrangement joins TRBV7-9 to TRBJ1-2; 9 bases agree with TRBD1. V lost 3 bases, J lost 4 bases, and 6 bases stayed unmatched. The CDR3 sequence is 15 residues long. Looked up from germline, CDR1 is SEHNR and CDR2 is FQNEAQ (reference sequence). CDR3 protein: CASSFVQGAIYGYTF. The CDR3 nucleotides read TGTGCCAGCAGCTTTGTACAGGGGGCGATCTATGGCTACACCTTC.

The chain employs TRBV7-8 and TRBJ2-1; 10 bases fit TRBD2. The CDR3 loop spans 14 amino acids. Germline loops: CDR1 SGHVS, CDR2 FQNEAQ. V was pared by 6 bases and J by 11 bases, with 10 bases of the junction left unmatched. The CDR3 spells CASSTGTSDYKQFF. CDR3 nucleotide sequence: TGTGCCAGCAGTACCGGGACTAGCGACTATAAGCAGTTCTTC.

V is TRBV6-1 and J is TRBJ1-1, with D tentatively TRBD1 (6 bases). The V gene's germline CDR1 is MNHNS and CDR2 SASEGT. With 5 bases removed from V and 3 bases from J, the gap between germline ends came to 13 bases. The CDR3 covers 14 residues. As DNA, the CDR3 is TGTGCCAGCAGTCTCGGGGGGCGGGACACTGAAGCTTTCTTT. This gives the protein CASSLGGRDTEAFF.

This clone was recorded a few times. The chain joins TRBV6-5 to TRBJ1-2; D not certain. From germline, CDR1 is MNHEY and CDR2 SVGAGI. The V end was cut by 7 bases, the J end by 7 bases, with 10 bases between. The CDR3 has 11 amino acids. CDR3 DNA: TGTGCCAGCACCGAGGGAATTGGCTACACCTTC. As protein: CASTEGIGYTF.

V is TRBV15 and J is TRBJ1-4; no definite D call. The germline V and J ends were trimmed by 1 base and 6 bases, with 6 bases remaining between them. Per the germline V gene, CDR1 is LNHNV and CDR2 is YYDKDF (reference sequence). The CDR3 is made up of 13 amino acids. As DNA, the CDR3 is TGTGCCACCAGCAGAGGGGAGGATGAAAAACTGTTTTTT. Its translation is CATSRGEDEKLFF. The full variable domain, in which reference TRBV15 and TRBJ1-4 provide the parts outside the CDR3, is DAMVIQNPRYQVTQFGKPVTLSCSQTLNHNVMYWYQQKSSQAPKLLFHYYDKDFNNEADTPDNFQSRRPNTSFCFLDIRSPGLGDTAMYLCATSRGEDEKLFFGSGTQLSVL.

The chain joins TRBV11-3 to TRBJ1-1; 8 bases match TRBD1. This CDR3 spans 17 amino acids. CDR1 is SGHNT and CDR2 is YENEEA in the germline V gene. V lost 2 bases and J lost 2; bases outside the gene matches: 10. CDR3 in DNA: TGTGCCAGCAGCTTAAGGCTGACAGGGGCCAAAAACACTGAAGCTTTCTTT. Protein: CASSLRLTGAKNTEAFF.

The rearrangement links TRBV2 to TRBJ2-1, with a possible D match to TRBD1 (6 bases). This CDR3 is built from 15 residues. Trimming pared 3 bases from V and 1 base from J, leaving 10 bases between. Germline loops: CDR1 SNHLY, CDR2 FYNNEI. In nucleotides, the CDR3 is TGTGCCAGCAGTGATGGGGGCCCTTCCTACAATGAGCAGTTCTTC. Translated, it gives CASSDGGPSYNEQFF. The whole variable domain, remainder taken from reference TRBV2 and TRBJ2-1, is EPEVTQTPSHQVTQMGQEVILRCVPISNHLYFYWYRQILGQKVEFLVSFYNNEISEKSEIFDDQFSVERPDGSNFTLKIRSTKLEDSAMYFCASSDGGPSYNEQFFGPGTRLTVL.

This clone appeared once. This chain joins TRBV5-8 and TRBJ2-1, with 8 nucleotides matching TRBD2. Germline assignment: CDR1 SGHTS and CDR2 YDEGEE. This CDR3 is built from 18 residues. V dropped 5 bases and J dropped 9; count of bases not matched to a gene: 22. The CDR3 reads CASSSNFPGTSGFGEQFF. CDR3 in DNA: TGTGCCAGCAGTTCCAACTTCCCCGGGACTAGTGGATTTGGTGAGCAGTTCTTC.

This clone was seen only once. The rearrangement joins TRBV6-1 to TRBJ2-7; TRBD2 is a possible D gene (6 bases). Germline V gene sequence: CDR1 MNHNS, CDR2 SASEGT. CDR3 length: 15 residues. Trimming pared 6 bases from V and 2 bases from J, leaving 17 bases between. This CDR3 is CASREGYLGAYEQYF. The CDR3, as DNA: TGTGCCAGCAGGGAGGGCTACCTAGGGGCCTACGAGCAGTACTTC.